Detailed here is one T cell receptor beta chain. There is no known antigen for this receptor. No base qualities exist here, and no much larger clone lies one base off it. This sample stems from a study of T cells in Graves' hyperthyroidism and ophthalmopathy (dated by TCRdb to the late 2010s). In the study overall: Peripheral blood samples were taken at the time of initial diagnosis, prior to any treatment. A discovery cohort of about a hundred patients, approximately 45 with Graves' ophthalmopathy and about 58 with stable Graves' hyperthyroidism, was used to find distinguishing TCR V-J signatures. An independent validation cohort of around 19 hyperthyroidism patients and roughly 16 patients who later progressed to ophthalmopathy tested prospective prediction of ophthalmopathy. The approximately 100 discovery patients were divided at random into training and test sets in a 7:3 ratio. In more than 5 Graves' hyperthyroidism patients, the study also compared T-cell repertoires from thyroid tissue with T-cell repertoires from blood. Once sampling was done, hyperthyroidism patients were given methimazole at a starting dose of 30 mg daily, whereas ophthalmopathy patients were given high-dose intravenous methylprednisolone. The paper describes TCR Vbeta CDR3 sequencing of 135 peripheral blood samples, made up of around 41 ophthalmopathy patients, roughly 72 hyperthyroidism patients and some 17 progressor patients.

The CDR3 goes from the cysteine to the phenylalanine over 18 residues. CDR3 DNA only is kept here, 54 bases in frame from base 1. The junction carries 32 bases between V and J, which are trimmed by 5 bases and 6 bases respectively. The germline V gene (reference sequence) sets CDR1 to DFQATT and CDR2 to SNEGSKA. TCR beta CDR3 regions were amplified from RNA transcripts. The TCR CDR3 was subjected to a first round of RT-PCR using the HTBI primer set and the Qiagen OneStep RT-PCR kit. Libraries were constructed in a second round of multiplex PCR, after which size selection and purification were performed. Libraries were sequenced paired-end with 100 bp reads on an Illumina HiSeq2000. Regarding the original processing steps: SOAPnuke was used to process the raw data, throwing out any read that contained adapters or uncalled bases, had a mean Phred below 15, or lacked an exact constant-primer or identifier match. COPE v1.2.5 was used to merge the high-quality paired reads, and each unique nucleotide sequence was defined as a clonotype. MiTCR v1.1 was used to align the clonotypes against IMGT TRBV, TRBD and TRBJ reference segments. The analysis was restricted to V-J combinations with a frequency above 0.0001, which together covered over 99% of the repertoires. The TCS score was defined as the ratio of F50 (clonal expansion) to E x V (chaos), calculated using BLOSUM62-based TCRdist between CDR3 peptides within each V-J. Welch's t-statistics and random forest reduced approximately 520 V-J features to about 13, which were used in a naive Bayes classifier (R e1071). TCRdb applied fastp at Q25 and MiXCR to the public reads, then kept only in-frame beta chains. Under each unique CDR3 protein, matching rows form one entry showing the most common genes and DNA. TCRdb, rather than the study authors, made the V and J calls. This sample is represented by 250,000 or so distinct CDR3 sequences; about 15% of them were singletons. The biggest ten clones account for 13% of the sample.

The study at large found these results: No statistical method was used to set the sample size in advance, and investigators knew the group allocation. Most expanded thyroid clonotypes (frequency above 0.001) were also detected in blood, suggesting blood repertoires may reflect thyroid immune responses. During validation, the model predicted progression to ophthalmopathy a median of about 5.9 months ahead of onset, with 70.59% sensitivity and 72.22% specificity. A model built on a 13 V-J signature distinguished ophthalmopathy from stable hyperthyroidism, reaching 85% to 90% sensitivity and about 81% specificity in cross-validation and 80%/75% in testing.

Hyperthyroidism patients were aged 18 to 65 years and newly diagnosed, with disease duration of less than 2 months. Exclusion was applied to patients with uncontrolled infections, other autoimmune diseases, pregnancy or lactation. Clinical symptoms, serum thyroxine and TRAb, thyroid ultrasound, and orbital computed tomography formed the basis for the diagnoses. Blood from progressor patients was drawn when they were first diagnosed with hyperthyroidism, before any ophthalmopathy symptoms appeared. Ficoll-Paque density gradient centrifugation was used to isolate PBMCs from about 10 ml of fresh peripheral blood. Patients classed as progressors first received a Graves' hyperthyroidism diagnosis and then went on to develop ophthalmopathy during follow-up. Trizol reagent was used to extract total RNA, and RNA quality was then checked on an Agilent 2100 Bioanalyzer.

Sequencing used blood. This clonotype was sampled from a woman aged 40 to 50 with Graves' hyperthyroidism that later progressed to Graves' ophthalmopathy. The V and J segments used are TRBV20-1 and TRBJ2-7; TRBD1 is perhaps the D gene, given 6 matching bases. The CDR3 here reads CSADRYRQEPILLSEQYF. The nucleotides are TGCAGTGCTGATAGATACAGACAGGAACCCATCCTCCTCTCCGAGCAGTACTTC.